This paragraph covers one T cell receptor beta chain sequence. The data belong to a study of blood T cell repertoires in COVID-19. The overall study: Samples taken during acute and convalescent COVID-19 were collected in the United States, Italy and Spain. PBMCs, B-cell-depleted T cells, or T cells were the source of the cDNA or gDNA that made up the material.

Under the authors' procedure: Estimation of nucleated cell counts relied on the amplification of reference gene primers. Some clones are missing from TCRdb's copy, which holds only in-frame ones; the method was immunoSEQ multiplex PCR. That table supplies the V and J calls and clone size; D and trimming were determined from the DNA. The sample holds some 250,000 clones, roughly 86% seen once. Sequencing input: peripheral blood. The source is a woman in her twenties or thirties who had recovered from COVID-19.

Here the CDR3 reads CASSQEASGTEQYF. The CDR3 bases are TGTGCCAGCAGCCAAGAAGCTAGTGGAACCGAGCAGTACTTC. The V and J genes are TRBV3-1 (or the pseudogene TRBV3-2) and TRBJ2-7; D unclear. CDR3 length equals 14 residues. The germline V gene has CDR1 LGHDT and CDR2 YNNKEL (reference sequence). The V end was cut by 0 bases, the J end by 6 bases, with 12 bases between.